This T cell receptor beta chain was recorded in a study of blood T cells in healthy people across ages. General observations from the study: Unknown donor CMV status possibly confounded expanded clonotype changes. As age increased, TCR beta diversity per million T cells fell in a roughly linear fashion.

This clonotype came up a few times. No antigen is known for it. A second roughly 6 to 12 cycle PCR used barcoded and J-beta primers. Carrying 12 random nucleotides, a template-switch adaptor labeled each individual cDNA molecule. TCRdb itself ran the 5' RACE reads through MiXCR, one entry per CDR3 protein. The sample yields over 1,200,000 distinct CDR3 sequences, around 59% seen once. Per-sample PBMC isolation yielded at least 6.5 million cells. The V gene's germline CDR1 is DFQATT and CDR2 SNEGSKA (reference sequence). This CDR3 comprises 12 residues. V dropped 4 bases and J dropped 3 bases, with 7 bases sitting between them.

The V gene is TRBV20-1, the J gene TRBJ2-1; D call uncertain. The receptor was derived from a young man in good health. Sequences were obtained from blood. CDR3 region: CSAKAVYNEQFF. In nucleotides, the CDR3 is TGCAGTGCTAAGGCAGTCTACAATGAGCAGTTCTTC.